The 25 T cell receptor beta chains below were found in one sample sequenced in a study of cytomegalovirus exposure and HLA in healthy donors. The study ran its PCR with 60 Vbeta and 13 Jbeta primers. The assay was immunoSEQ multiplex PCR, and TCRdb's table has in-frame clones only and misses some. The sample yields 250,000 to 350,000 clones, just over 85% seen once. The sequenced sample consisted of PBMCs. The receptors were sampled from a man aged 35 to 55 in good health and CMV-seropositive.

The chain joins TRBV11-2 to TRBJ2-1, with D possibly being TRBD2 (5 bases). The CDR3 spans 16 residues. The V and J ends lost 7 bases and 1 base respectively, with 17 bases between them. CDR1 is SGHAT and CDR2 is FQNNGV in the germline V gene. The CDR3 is CASNVRGFGSYNEQFF. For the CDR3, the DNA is TGTGCCAGCAACGTTAGAGGGTTTGGGTCCTACAATGAGCAGTTCTTC.

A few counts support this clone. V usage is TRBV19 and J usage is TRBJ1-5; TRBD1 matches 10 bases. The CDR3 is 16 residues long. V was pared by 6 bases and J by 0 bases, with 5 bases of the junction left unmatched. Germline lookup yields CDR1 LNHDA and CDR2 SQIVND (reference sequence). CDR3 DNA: TGTGCCAGTAGCGGGGGGGACAGGGGTAGCAATCAGCCCCAGCATTTT. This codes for CASSGGDRGSNQPQHF.

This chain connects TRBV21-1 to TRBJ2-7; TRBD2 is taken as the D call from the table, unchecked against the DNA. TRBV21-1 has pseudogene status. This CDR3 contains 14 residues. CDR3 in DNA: TGTGCCAGCCCTAAGACTAGCGGGTATTCGAAGCAGTACTTC. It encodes CASPKTSGYSKQYF.

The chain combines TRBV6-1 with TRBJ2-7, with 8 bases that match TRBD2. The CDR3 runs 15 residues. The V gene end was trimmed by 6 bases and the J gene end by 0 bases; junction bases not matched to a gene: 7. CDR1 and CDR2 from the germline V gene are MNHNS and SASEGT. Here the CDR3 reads CASRAGGSSSYEQYF. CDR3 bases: TGTGCCAGCAGGGCGGGAGGCAGTAGCTCCTACGAGCAGTACTTC.

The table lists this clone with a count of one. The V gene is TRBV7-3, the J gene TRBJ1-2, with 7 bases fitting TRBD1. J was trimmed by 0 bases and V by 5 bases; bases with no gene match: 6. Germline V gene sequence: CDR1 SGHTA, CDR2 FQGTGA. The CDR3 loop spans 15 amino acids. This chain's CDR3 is CASSLGTAANYGYTF. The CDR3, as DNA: TGTGCCAGCAGCCTCGGGACAGCCGCTAACTATGGCTACACCTTC. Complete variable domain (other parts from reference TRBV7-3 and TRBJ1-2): GAGVSQTPSNKVTEKGKYVELRCDPISGHTALYWYRQSLGQGPEFLIYFQGTGAADDSGLPNDRFFAVRPEGSVSTLKIQRTERGDSAVYLCASSLGTAANYGYTFGSGTRLTVV.

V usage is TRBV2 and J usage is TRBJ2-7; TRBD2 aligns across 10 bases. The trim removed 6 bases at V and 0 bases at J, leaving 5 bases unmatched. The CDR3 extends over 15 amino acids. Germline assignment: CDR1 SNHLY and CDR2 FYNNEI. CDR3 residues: CASRLAGLSSYEQYF. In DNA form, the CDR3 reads TGTGCCAGCAGACTAGCGGGGTTAAGCTCCTACGAGCAGTACTTC.

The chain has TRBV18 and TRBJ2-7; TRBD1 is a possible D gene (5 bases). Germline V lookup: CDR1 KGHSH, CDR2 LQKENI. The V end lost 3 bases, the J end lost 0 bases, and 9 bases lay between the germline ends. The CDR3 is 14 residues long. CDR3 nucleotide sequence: TGTGCCAGCTCACCCCTAGGGGACTCCTACGAGCAGTACTTC. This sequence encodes CASSPLGDSYEQYF.

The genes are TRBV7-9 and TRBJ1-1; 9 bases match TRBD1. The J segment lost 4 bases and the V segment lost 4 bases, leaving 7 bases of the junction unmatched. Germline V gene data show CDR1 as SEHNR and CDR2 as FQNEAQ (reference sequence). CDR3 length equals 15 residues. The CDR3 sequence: CASSWDRVGSTEAFF. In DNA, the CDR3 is TGTGCCAGCAGCTGGGACAGGGTTGGCTCCACTGAAGCTTTCTTT.

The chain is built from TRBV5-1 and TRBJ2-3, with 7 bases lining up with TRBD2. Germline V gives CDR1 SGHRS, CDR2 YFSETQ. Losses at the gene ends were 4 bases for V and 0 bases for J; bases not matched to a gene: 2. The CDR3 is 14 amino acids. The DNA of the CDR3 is TGCGCCAGCAGCAAGCGGGGTAGCACAGATACGCAGTATTTT. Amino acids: CASSKRGSTDTQYF.

The CDR3 loop reads CASSLYYDQGLAGKGQFF. CDR3 in DNA: TGTGCCAGCAGCTTATATTATGATCAGGGACTAGCGGGAAAGGGGCAGTTCTTC. The gene calls are TRBV7-8 and TRBJ2-1, with TRBD2 identical over 13 bases. CDR1 and CDR2 (germline): SGHVS, FQNEAQ. CDR3 length equals 18 residues. The V and J ends lost 2 bases and 12 bases, in that order; junction bases with no gene match: 16.

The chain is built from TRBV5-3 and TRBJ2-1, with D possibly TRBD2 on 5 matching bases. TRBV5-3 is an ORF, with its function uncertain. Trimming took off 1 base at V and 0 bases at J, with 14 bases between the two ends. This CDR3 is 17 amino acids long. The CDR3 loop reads CARSLYEGYYSYNEQFF. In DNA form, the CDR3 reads TGTGCCAGAAGCTTGTACGAGGGATACTACTCCTACAATGAGCAGTTCTTC.

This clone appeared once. CDR3 loop: CASSLEAGLAAYNEQFF. CDR3 nucleotide sequence: TGTGCCAGCAGTTTAGAAGCGGGACTAGCGGCCTACAATGAGCAGTTCTTC. This sequence joins TRBV27 and TRBJ2-1; 11 nucleotides line up with TRBD2. Germline lookup yields CDR1 MNHEY and CDR2 SMNVEV (reference sequence). V was pared by 2 bases and J by 2 bases, with 5 bases of the junction left unmatched. This CDR3 is built from 17 residues.

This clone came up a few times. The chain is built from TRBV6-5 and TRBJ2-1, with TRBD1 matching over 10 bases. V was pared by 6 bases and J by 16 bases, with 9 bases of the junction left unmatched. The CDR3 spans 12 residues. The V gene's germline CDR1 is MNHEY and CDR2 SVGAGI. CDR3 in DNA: TGTGCCAGCAGAAATTTGGGGACAGGGGAATTCTTC. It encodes CASRNLGTGEFF.

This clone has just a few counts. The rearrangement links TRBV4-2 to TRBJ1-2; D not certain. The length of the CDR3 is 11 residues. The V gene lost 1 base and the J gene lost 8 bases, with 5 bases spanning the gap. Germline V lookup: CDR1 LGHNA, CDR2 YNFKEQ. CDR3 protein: CASSQGEGYTF. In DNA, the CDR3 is TGTGCCAGCAGCCAAGGAGAGGGCTACACCTTC.

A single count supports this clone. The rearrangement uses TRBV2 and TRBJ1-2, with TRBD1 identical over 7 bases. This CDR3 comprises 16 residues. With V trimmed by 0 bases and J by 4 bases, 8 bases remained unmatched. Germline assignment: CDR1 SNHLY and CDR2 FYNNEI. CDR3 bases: TGTGCCAGCAGTGAAGCGCTCCGGACAGGAATCTATGGCTACACCTTC. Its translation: CASSEALRTGIYGYTF.

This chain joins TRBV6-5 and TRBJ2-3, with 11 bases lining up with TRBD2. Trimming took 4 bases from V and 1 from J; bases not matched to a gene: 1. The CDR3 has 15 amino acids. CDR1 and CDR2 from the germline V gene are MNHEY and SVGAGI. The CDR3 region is CASSLLAGGTDTQYF. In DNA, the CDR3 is TGTGCCAGCAGTTTACTAGCGGGAGGCACAGATACGCAGTATTTT.

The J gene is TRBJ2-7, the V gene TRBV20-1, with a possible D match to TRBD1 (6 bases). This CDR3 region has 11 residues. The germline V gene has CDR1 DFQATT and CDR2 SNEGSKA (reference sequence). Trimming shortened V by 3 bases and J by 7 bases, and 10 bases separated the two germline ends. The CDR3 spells CSARDSREQYF. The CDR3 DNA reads TGCAGTGCTAGGGACAGCAGGGAGCAGTACTTC.

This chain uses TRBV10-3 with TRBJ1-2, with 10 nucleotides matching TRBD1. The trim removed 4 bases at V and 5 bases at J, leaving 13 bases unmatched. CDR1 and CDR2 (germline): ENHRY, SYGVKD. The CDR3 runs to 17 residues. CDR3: CAISGGTGAGLIYGYTF. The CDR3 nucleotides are TGTGCCATCAGTGGAGGGACAGGGGCAGGTCTAATATATGGCTACACCTTC.

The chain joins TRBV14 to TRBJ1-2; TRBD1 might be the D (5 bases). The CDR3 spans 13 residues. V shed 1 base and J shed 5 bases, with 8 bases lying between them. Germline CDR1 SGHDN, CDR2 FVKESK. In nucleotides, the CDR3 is TGTGCCAGCAGCCAAGGGACATGGTATGGCTACACCTTC. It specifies CASSQGTWYGYTF.

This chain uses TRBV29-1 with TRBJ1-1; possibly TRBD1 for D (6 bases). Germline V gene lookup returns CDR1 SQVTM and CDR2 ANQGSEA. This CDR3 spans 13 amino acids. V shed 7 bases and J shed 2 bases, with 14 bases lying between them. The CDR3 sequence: CSARDTGNTEAFF. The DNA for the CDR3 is TGCAGCGCCAGGGACACGGGCAACACTGAAGCTTTCTTT.

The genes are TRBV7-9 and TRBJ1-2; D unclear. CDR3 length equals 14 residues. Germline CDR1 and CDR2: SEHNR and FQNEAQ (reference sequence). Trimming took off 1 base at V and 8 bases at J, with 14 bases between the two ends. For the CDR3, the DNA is TGTGCCAGCAGCTTAGGAGAACTAGTTAACGGCTACACCTTC. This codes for CASSLGELVNGYTF.

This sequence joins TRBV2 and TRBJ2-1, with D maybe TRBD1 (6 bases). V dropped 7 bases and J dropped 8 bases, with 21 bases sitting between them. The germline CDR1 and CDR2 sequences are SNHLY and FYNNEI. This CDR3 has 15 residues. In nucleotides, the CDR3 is TGTGCCAGCATCAAAGGGGGTACTATTTATGATGAGCAGTTCTTC. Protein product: CASIKGGTIYDEQFF. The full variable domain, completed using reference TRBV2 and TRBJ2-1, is EPEVTQTPSHQVTQMGQEVILRCVPISNHLYFYWYRQILGQKVEFLVSFYNNEISEKSEIFDDQFSVERPDGSNFTLKIRSTKLEDSAMYFCASIKGGTIYDEQFFGPGTRLTVL.

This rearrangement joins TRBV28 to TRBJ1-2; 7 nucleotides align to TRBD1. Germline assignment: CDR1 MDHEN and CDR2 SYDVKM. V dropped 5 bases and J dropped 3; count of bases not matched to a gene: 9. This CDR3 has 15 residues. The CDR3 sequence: CASSPNRGPYYGYTF. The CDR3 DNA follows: TGTGCCAGCAGTCCAAACAGGGGTCCCTACTATGGCTACACCTTC.

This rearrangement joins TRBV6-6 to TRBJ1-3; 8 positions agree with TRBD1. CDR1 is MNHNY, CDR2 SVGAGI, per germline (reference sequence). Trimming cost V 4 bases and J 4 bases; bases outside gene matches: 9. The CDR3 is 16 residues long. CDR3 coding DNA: TGTGCCAGCAGTTTCCAACCTCAGGGGGCCGGAAACACCATATATTTT. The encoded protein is CASSFQPQGAGNTIYF.

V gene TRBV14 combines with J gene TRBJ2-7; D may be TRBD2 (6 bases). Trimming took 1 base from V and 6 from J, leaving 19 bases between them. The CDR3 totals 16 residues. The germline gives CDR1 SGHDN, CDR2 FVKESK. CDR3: CASSQVHPGVVGEQYF. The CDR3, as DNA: TGTGCCAGCAGCCAAGTGCACCCGGGAGTGGTCGGCGAGCAGTACTTC.